The clone carrying this TCR beta chain was detected only a few times. Germline CDR1 reads MNHEY; CDR2 reads SVGEGT. Trimming shortened V by 4 bases and J by 4 bases, and 13 bases separated the two germline ends. The CDR3 loop spans 14 amino acids. Authors' methods: Amplification of reference gene primers was used by the study to estimate nucleated cell counts. The assay was immunoSEQ multiplex PCR, and TCRdb's table has in-frame clones only and misses some. V and J calls and clone size are those listed in that table; D and trimming were worked out from the DNA. The sample lists 350,000 to 400,000 clones; roughly nine tenths were seen once. The sample belongs to a study of blood T cell repertoires in COVID-19.

This chain links TRBV6-2 or TRBV6-3 with TRBJ1-1; D remains unclear. Sample: PBMCs or T cells enriched from blood (not recorded which). The sequence derives from a woman aged 40 to 49 who had been exposed to COVID-19. The CDR3 nucleotides are TGTGCCAGCAGTTCCGACGCGGTTGTCACTGAAGCTTTCTTT. Protein product: CASSSDAVVTEAFF.